The clone carrying this T cell receptor beta chain was seen ten or more times. The target antigen is unknown. The CDR3 spans 14 residues. Looked up from germline, CDR1 is SGHTA and CDR2 is FQGNSA. Trimming took 0 bases from V and 4 from J; bases not matched to a gene: 1. This sample is drawn from a study of prognosis after radiotherapy for stage I lung cancer. Study results and caveats: Any tumor specificity that the expanded TCR clones may have had was not determined.

Genomic DNA yielded TCR beta CDR3, amplified by two-round multiplex PCR. Amplification in first-round PCR relied on primers specific to each TRBV and TRBJ gene. In TCRdb, the multiplex PCR reads were re-called with MiXCR into one record per CDR3 protein. The top ten hold less than 20% of the sample, which has 25,000 to 35,000 distinct CDR3 sequences, approximately 46% seen once. V gene TRBV7-2 combines with J gene TRBJ2-7, with TRBD1 matching 9 bases. This TCR derives from a donor aged 50 or older with non-small cell lung cancer. The sample consisted of PBMCs, taken before or after stereotactic body radiation therapy (not recorded which). Written as DNA, the CDR3 is TGTGCCAGCAGCTTAGCCGGGACAGGGTACGAGCAGTACTTC. Its translation is CASSLAGTGYEQYF.